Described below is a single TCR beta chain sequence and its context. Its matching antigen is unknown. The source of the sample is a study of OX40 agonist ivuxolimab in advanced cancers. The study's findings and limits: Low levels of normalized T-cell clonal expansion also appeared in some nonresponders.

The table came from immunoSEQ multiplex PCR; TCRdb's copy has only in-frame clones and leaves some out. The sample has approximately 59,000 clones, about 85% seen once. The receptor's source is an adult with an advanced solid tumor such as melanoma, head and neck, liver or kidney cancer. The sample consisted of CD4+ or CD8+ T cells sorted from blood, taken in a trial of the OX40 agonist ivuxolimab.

CDR3 sequence: CSVELQTYGYTF. In nucleotides, the CDR3 is TGCAGCGTTGAACTACAGACTTATGGCTACACCTTC. The chain joins TRBV29-1 to TRBJ1-2; D is undetermined. CDR3 length equals 12 residues. Deletions cut 2 bases from V and 5 bases from J, with 9 bases between. Germline V gene data show CDR1 as SQVTM and CDR2 as ANQGSEA.